The text below deals with one T cell receptor beta chain. The data originate from a study of blood T cell repertoires in COVID-19. Background on the study: PBMCs, B-cell-depleted T cells, or T cells provided the cDNA or gDNA that made up the material.

Germline V CDR1 and CDR2: MNHEY, SVGAGI. V lost 8 bases to trimming and J lost 5 bases, with 19 bases between them. This CDR3 is built from 14 residues. Original processing methods: By means of reference gene primer amplification, nucleated cell counts were estimated. The assay was immunoSEQ multiplex PCR, and TCRdb's table has in-frame clones only and misses some. V, J and clone size are those of that table, while D and trimming were read from the DNA. The data hold more than 400,000 clones, with 87% observed a single time. Individuals aged roughly 18 to 95 years were recruited from around 22 US areas. Among Cohort 3 donors, those recovered had two negative PCRs, clearance, or symptom resolution.

Sequencing was carried out using PBMCs or T cells enriched from blood (not recorded which). The V call is TRBV6-5, the J call TRBJ2-7; possibly TRBD1 for D (6 bases). This clonotype was obtained from a woman between 18 and 29 years old who had recovered from COVID-19. The CDR3 bases are TGTGCCAGCGTAACGGCAGGGGAAGAGGACGAGCAGTACTTC. It translates to CASVTAGEEDEQYF.